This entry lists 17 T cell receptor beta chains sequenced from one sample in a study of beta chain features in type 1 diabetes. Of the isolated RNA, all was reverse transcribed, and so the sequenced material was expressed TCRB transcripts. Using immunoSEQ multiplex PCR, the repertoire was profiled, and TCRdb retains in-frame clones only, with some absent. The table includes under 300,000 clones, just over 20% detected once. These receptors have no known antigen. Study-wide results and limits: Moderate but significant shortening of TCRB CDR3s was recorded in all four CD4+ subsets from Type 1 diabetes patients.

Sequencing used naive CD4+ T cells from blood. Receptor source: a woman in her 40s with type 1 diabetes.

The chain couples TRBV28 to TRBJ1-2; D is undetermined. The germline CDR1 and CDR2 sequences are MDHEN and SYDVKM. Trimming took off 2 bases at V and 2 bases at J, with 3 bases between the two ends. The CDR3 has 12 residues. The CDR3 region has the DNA TGTGCCAGCAGTTTACAGAACTATGGCTACACCTTC. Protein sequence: CASSLQNYGYTF.

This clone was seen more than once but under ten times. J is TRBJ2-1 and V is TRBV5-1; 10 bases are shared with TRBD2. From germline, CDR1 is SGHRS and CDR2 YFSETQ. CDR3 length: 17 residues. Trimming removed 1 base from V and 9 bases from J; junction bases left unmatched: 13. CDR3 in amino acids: CASSLSLLAGTLSEQFF. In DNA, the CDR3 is TGCGCCAGCAGCTTGAGTCTACTAGCGGGAACATTGAGTGAGCAGTTCTTC.

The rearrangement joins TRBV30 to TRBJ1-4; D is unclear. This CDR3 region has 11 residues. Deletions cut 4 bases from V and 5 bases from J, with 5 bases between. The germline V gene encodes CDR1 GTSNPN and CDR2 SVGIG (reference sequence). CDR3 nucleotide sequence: TGTGCCTGGAAGCTAAATGAAAAACTGTTTTTT. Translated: CAWKLNEKLFF.

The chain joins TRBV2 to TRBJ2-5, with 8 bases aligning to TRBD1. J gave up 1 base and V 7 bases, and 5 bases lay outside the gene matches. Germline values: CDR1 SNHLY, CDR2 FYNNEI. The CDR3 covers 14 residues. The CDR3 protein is CASNVDRGQETQYF. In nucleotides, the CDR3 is TGTGCCAGCAACGTCGACAGGGGCCAAGAGACCCAGTACTTC.

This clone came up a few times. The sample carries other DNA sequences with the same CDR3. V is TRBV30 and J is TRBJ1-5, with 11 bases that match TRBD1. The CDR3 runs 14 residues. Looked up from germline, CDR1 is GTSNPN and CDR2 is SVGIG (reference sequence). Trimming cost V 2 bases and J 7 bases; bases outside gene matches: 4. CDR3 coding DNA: TGTGCCTGGAGTCCGGGACAGGGGGACCAGCCCCAGCATTTT. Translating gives CAWSPGQGDQPQHF.

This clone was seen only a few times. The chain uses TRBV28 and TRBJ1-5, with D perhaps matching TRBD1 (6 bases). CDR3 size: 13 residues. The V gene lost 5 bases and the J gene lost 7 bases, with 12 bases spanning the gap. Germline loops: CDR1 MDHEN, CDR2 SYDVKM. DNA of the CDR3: TGTGCCAGCAGTCCCGAGGGGGACCAGCCCCAGCATTTT. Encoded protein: CASSPEGDQPQHF.

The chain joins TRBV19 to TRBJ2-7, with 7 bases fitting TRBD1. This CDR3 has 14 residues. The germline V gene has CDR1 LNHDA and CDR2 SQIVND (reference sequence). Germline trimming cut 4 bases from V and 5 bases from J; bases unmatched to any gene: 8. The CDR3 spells CASSKDRRPNEQYF. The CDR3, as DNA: TGTGCCAGTAGTAAGGACAGGAGGCCCAACGAGCAGTACTTC.

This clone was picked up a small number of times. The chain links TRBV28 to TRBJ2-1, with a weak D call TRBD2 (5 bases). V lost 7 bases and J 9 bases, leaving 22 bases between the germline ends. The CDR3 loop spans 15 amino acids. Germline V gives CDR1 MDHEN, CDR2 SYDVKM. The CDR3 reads CASTESSGSRGEQFF. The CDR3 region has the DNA TGTGCCAGCACCGAATCCTCTGGGTCTCGGGGTGAGCAGTTCTTC. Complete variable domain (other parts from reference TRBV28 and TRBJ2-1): DVKVTQSSRYLVKRTGEKVFLECVQDMDHENMFWYRQDPGLGLRLIYFSYDVKMKEKGDIPEGYSVSREKKERFSLILESASTNQTSMYLCASTESSGSRGEQFFGPGTRLTVL.

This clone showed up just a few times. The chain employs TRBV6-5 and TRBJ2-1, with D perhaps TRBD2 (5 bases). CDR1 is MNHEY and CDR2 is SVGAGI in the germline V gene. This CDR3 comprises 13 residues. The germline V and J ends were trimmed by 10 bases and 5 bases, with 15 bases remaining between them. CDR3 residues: CATREYPDNEQFF. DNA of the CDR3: TGTGCCACCCGGGAATACCCCGACAATGAGCAGTTCTTC.

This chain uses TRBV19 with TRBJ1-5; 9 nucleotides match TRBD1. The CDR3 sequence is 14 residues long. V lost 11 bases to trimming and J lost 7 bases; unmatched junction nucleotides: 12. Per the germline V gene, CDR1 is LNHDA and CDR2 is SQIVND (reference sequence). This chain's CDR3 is CAAAPTGGGQPQHF. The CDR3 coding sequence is TGTGCCGCCGCCCCGACAGGGGGTGGACAGCCCCAGCATTTT.

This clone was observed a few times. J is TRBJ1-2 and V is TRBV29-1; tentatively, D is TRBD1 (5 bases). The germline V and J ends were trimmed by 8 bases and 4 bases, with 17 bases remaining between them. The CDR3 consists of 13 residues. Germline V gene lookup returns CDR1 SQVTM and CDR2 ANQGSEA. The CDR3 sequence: CSTGGGAGYGYTF. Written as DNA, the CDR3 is TGCAGCACCGGGGGAGGGGCTGGCTATGGCTACACCTTC.

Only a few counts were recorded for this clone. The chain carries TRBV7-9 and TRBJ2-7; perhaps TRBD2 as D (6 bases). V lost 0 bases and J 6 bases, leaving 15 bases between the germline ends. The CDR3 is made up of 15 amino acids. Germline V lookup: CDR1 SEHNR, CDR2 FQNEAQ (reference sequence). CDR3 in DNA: TGTGCCAGCAGCTTAGCGGCGGGTCCGGAGGGCGAGCAGTACTTC. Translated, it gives CASSLAAGPEGEQYF.

The CDR3 sequence is CASSLGSAGVGEQYF. Written as DNA, the CDR3 is TGTGCCAGCAGCTTAGGATCGGCAGGGGTTGGCGAGCAGTACTTC. V usage is TRBV7-9 and J usage is TRBJ2-7, with D tentatively TRBD1 (6 bases). CDR1 is SEHNR and CDR2 is FQNEAQ in the germline V gene (reference sequence). The length of the CDR3 is 15 residues. Between the trimmed V and J ends, which lost 1 base and 6 bases, there was a span of 16 bases.

The CDR3 DNA reads as TGTGCCAGCAGCTCGCGCGGGGAAGGAAACATTCAGTACTTC. Protein sequence: CASSSRGEGNIQYF. The chain employs TRBV7-2 and TRBJ2-4; possible D gene TRBD2, 6 bases. Trimming removed 4 bases from V and 6 bases from J, with 13 bases in between. CDR1 is SGHTA and CDR2 is FQGNSA in the germline V gene. The length of the CDR3 is 14 residues.

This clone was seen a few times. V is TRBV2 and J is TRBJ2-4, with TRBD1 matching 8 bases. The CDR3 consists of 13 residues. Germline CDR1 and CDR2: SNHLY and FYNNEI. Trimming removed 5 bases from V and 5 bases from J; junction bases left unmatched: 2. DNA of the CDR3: TGTGCCAGCAGTCCGGGACAGGAAAACATTCAGTACTTC. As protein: CASSPGQENIQYF.

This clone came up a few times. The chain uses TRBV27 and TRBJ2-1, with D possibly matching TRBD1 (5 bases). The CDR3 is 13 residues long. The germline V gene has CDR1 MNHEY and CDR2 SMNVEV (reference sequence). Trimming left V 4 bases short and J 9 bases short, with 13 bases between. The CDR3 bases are TGTGCCAGCAGTTACGTCCTCCAGGGTGAGCAGTTCTTC. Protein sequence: CASSYVLQGEQFF.

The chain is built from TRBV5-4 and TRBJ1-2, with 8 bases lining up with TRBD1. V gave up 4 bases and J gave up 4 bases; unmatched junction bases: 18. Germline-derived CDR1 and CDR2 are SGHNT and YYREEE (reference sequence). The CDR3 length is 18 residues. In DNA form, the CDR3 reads TGTGCCAGCAGCCCCGGCCACCCTTGGACAGGGCCGGGCTATGGCTACACCTTC. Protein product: CASSPGHPWTGPGYGYTF.